This note documents a single TCR beta chain sequence. The antigen remains undetermined. Germline assignment: CDR1 SGHTA and CDR2 FQGNSA. V lost 5 bases and J lost 6, with 19 bases in between. The length of the CDR3 is 16 residues. This entry belongs to a study of blood T cells in healthy people across ages. Whole-study results and caveats: Changes seen in expanded clonotypes were possibly confounded by donor CMV status left unknown.

The authors ran a second PCR of roughly 6 to 12 cycles using a sample-barcoded 5' primer and a J-beta primer mix. TCRdb passed the 5' RACE reads through MiXCR, listing each CDR3 protein once. In the table there are about 1.1 million distinct CDR3 sequences, around two fifths of which are singletons. Sequences were obtained from blood. V is TRBV7-2 and J is TRBJ2-2; a possible D gene is TRBD2 (6 bases). The clonotype comes from a man between 18 and 35 years old in good health. For the CDR3, the DNA is TGTGCCAGCAGCAACCATCTGGGAGGTACCTCCGGGGAGCTGTTTTTT. As protein: CASSNHLGGTSGELFF. The full variable domain, with the rest looked up from reference TRBV7-2 and TRBJ2-2, is GAGVSQSPSNKVTEKGKDVELRCDPISGHTALYWYRQSLGQGLEFLIYFQGNSAPDKSGLPSDRFSAERTGGSVSTLTIQRTQQEDSAVYLCASSNHLGGTSGELFFGEGSRLTVL.